This T cell receptor (beta chain) appears in the sequencing data of a study of blood T cell repertoires in COVID-19 (dated by TCRdb to the early 2020s). Regarding the study in general: Samples covering the acute and convalescent phases of COVID-19 were provided by collaborators in the United States, Italy and Spain. The prospective study material was composed of cDNA or gDNA derived from T cells, B-cell-depleted T cells, or PBMCs. The dataset comprised deeply sampled blood TCRbeta repertoires from subjects exposed to, actively infected with, or recovered from COVID-19. A freely available public database, intended as a resource for researchers studying the immune response to SARS-CoV-2, is where the repertoires were released. The samples were drawn from the first 160 participants of the ongoing ImmuneRACE study and from over a thousand subjects provided by 6 global collaborators. A de-identified subject ID, COVID-19 status, age in years and sex were almost always included in the sample metadata. Where HLA class I and class II types were available, the types were taken from metadata supplied by the sample provider, not from assay-based typing. The paper's findings and limits, for the study overall: How much clinical and demographic metadata was included differed by source and by participant, and the metadata was provided uncurated.

The immunoSEQ Assay, a bias-controlled multiplex PCR, was used to amplify TCRbeta CDR3 regions from genomic DNA. From the authors' description of their analysis: Within the assay, amplification of reference gene primers was used to estimate how many nucleated cells each sample contained. To quantify the absolute abundance of each unique TCRbeta CDR3 rearrangement, sequence reads were collapsed and filtered. For each sample, productive Simpson clonality was calculated by taking the square root of Simpson's diversity index across productive rearrangements. TCRdb carries this immuneACCESS record with in-frame sequences only. Its versions omit some clonotypes, under half of them owing to an unresolved V gene in the studies checked, with the rest unexplained. The DNA gave D and trimming, while V, J and clone size come from that table. The table for this sample lists about 300,000 clones; approximately 88% of them were counted only once. Over 6% of the sample is held by the ten biggest clonotypes.

With respect to this clone: Its antigen target is currently unknown. It has no much larger one-base neighbor in the sample; base qualities were not kept.

Another Seattle source contributed samples from volunteer blood donors who had recovered from COVID-19. Each collaborating institution followed its own protocols to collect whole blood in K2EDTA tubes. Collaborator samples were shipped for TCRbeta analysis as frozen whole blood, isolated PBMCs, or DNA extracted from either sample type. V has 4 bases trimmed and J has 4 bases trimmed; junction bases matching no gene number 1. Inclusive of the bounding cysteine and phenylalanine, the CDR3 is 13 residues long. The entry retains the CDR3 DNA only, 39 bases that are in frame from base 1. The rearrangement combines TRBV12-3 or TRBV12-4 with TRBJ2-3, with 8 central nucleotides matching TRBD1. Sequencing was performed on peripheral blood. The receptor comes from a young woman who had recovered from COVID-19. The nucleotides are TGTGCCAGCAGTTCGACAGGGGCAGATACGCAGTATTTT. This encodes CASSSTGADTQYF.